Sequencing of this T cell receptor (beta chain) was carried out in a study of cytomegalovirus exposure and HLA in healthy donors. PCR employed 60 Vbeta and 13 Jbeta primers. Here immunoSEQ multiplex PCR was the method, and the copy in TCRdb shows in-frame clones only, minus some. The sample records about 130,000 clones, roughly three quarters being singletons. Study-level results: Several top significant clusters appeared, in a later analysis, to be linked to common viral pathogens.

Remarks on this clone: Antigen unknown.

Germline-derived CDR1 and CDR2 are SGHNT and YYREEE (reference sequence). The V end was cut by 0 bases, the J end by 0 bases, with 19 bases between. The CDR3 runs 18 residues. The sample taken for sequencing was PBMCs. The chain combines TRBV5-4 with TRBJ2-7; D may be TRBD2 (6 bases). The source of this sequence is a young man in good health and CMV-seronegative. CDR3 sequence reads: CASSLGGVGRRSSYEQYF. The CDR3 coding sequence is TGTGCCAGCAGCTTGGGGGGGGTCGGACGGAGAAGCTCCTACGAGCAGTACTTC.